This T cell receptor beta chain was recovered during a study of shared clonotypes between healthy human individuals. The naive CD8 fraction comprised CD45RO-negative cells positively selected for CCR7 and excluded terminally differentiated effector memory CD45RA+ cells. CDR1 SGHRS and CDR2 YFSETQ come from the germline V gene. The CDR3 totals 12 residues. V lost 6 bases to trimming and J lost 5 bases, with 11 bases between them. The data were produced by immunoSEQ multiplex PCR, yet TCRdb's version contains in-frame clones alone and is incomplete. The sample contains millions of clones, less than 95% of which appear only once.

The sequencing input was naive CD8+ T cells sorted from blood. The rearrangement uses TRBV5-1 and TRBJ1-1; D may be TRBD1 (6 bases). The clonotype originates from a man in his late teens or twenties in good health. The CDR3 DNA follows: TGCGCCAGCAAAACAGGGCAGACTGAAGCTTTCTTT. This encodes CASKTGQTEAFF. Supplemented by reference TRBV5-1 and TRBJ1-1, the full variable domain reads KAGVTQTPRYLIKTRGQQVTLSCSPISGHRSVSWYQQTPGQGLQFLFEYFSETQRNKGNFPGRFSGRQFSNSRSEMNVSTLELGDSALYLCASKTGQTEAFFGQGTRLTVV.